Listed here are 13 T cell receptor beta chains from one sample, sequenced in a study of blood T cell repertoires in COVID-19. The protocol was immunoSEQ multiplex PCR, while the TCRdb copy is restricted to in-frame clones and leaves out a portion. The top ten clones hold around 3.4% of a sample with 200,000 to 250,000 clones, roughly four fifths of them seen once. Specimen: peripheral blood. These receptors originate from a woman younger than 35 with acute or convalescent COVID-19.

This chain links TRBV6-2 or TRBV6-3 with TRBJ2-7; TRBD1 matches 9 bases. The J segment lost 4 bases and the V segment lost 4 bases, leaving 11 bases of the junction unmatched. Looked up from germline, CDR1 is MNHEY and CDR2 is SVGEGT. The CDR3 sequence is 16 residues long. The CDR3 reads CASSWPRTGDEYEQYF. The CDR3 nucleotides are TGTGCCAGCAGTTGGCCACGGACAGGGGACGAATACGAGCAGTACTTC.

This clone was seen a handful of times. The J gene is TRBJ2-7, the V gene TRBV7-9, with 7 bases that match TRBD2. Germline CDR1 is SEHNR and CDR2 is FQNEAQ (reference sequence). This CDR3 region has 11 residues. J was trimmed by 6 bases and V by 4 bases; bases with no gene match: 0. CDR3 loop: CASSWGGEQYF. The CDR3 DNA reads as TGTGCCAGCAGCTGGGGGGGCGAGCAGTACTTC.

This clone was seen once. This chain joins TRBV14 and TRBJ2-2; tentatively, D is TRBD1 (5 bases). Deletions cut 4 bases from V and 0 bases from J, with 18 bases between. The CDR3 is made up of 18 amino acids. Germline CDR1 is SGHDN and CDR2 is FVKESK. CDR3 sequence: CASSPPFFGASNTGELFF. CDR3 bases: TGTGCCAGCAGCCCCCCGTTCTTTGGGGCGTCGAACACCGGGGAGCTGTTTTTT. Together with reference TRBV14 and TRBJ2-2, the CDR3 gives the full variable domain: EAGVTQFPSHSVIEKGQTVTLRCDPISGHDNLYWYRRVMGKEIKFLLHFVKESKQDESGMPNNRFLAERTGGTYSTLKVQPAELEDSGVYFCASSPPFFGASNTGELFFGEGSRLTVL.

This clone was counted once. V is TRBV7-3 and J is TRBJ2-1, with D possibly TRBD2 on 5 matching bases. The germline gives CDR1 SGHTA, CDR2 FQGTGA. The CDR3 runs 17 residues. V gave up 6 bases and J gave up 4 bases, with 22 bases separating them. CDR3 sequence: CASSPAFPADNYNEQFF. Written as DNA, the CDR3 is TGTGCCAGCAGTCCTGCTTTCCCAGCGGATAATTACAATGAGCAGTTCTTC.

The chain is built from TRBV10-1 and TRBJ2-5, with D hard to call. The length of the CDR3 is 13 residues. Germline CDR1 reads WNHNN; CDR2 reads SYGVQD (reference sequence). With 3 bases removed from V and 2 bases from J, the gap between germline ends came to 7 bases. CDR3 nucleotides: TGCGCCAGCAGTGATGGCTTACAAGAGACCCAGTACTTC. Its protein is CASSDGLQETQYF.

The rearrangement joins TRBV2 to TRBJ1-5, with a possible D match to TRBD1 (5 bases). The CDR3 spans 15 residues. The V gene's germline CDR1 is SNHLY and CDR2 FYNNEI. V lost 5 bases and J lost 0, with 11 bases in between. The CDR3 DNA follows: TGTGCCAGCAGTAGACAGAAGAATAGCAATCAGCCCCAGCATTTT. It encodes CASSRQKNSNQPQHF.

This clone has a handful of counts. The CDR3 DNA reads TGTGCCAGCAGCTCGGGACTAGCGGGAGGGTCCGGGGAGCTGTTTTTT. Amino acid sequence: CASSSGLAGGSGELFF. The V call is TRBV7-2, the J call TRBJ2-2; 16 bases are shared with TRBD2. Trimming at V came to 4 bases and at J to 6 bases, leaving 2 bases not matched to a gene. Germline values: CDR1 SGHTA, CDR2 FQGNSA. CDR3 size: 16 residues.

This clone was counted once. J is TRBJ1-1 and V is TRBV11-1; possibly TRBD1 for D (5 bases). Trimming took off 3 bases at V and 6 bases at J, with 14 bases between the two ends. The CDR3 has 14 residues. Per the germline V gene, CDR1 is SGHAT and CDR2 is FQDESV (reference sequence). The CDR3 region has the DNA TGTGCCAGCAGCTTTTTTGGGGCCAGGGCTGAAGCTTTCTTT. Amino acid sequence: CASSFFGARAEAFF.

V gene TRBV7-2 combines with J gene TRBJ1-1; D might be TRBD1 (5 bases). CDR3 size: 15 residues. Per the germline V gene, CDR1 is SGHTA and CDR2 is FQGNSA. The V end was cut by 5 bases, the J end by 1 base, with 14 bases between. CDR3 nucleotide sequence: TGTGCCAGCAGCCTAGGGGTACAGAGGAACACTGAAGCTTTCTTT. Amino acid sequence: CASSLGVQRNTEAFF.

This clone has just a few counts. The gene calls are TRBV30 and TRBJ1-1, with D possibly TRBD1 on 6 matching bases. Germline V CDR1 and CDR2: GTSNPN, SVGIG (reference sequence). Trimming cost V 5 bases and J 1 base, with 17 bases left between them. The CDR3 spans 15 residues. The CDR3 coding sequence is TGTGCCTGGTTGCCCGCGAGGACAGAGAACACTGAAGCTTTCTTT. It yields the protein CAWLPARTENTEAFF. The variable domain in full, completed from reference TRBV30 and TRBJ1-1, reads SQTIHQWPATLVQPVGSPLSLECTVEGTSNPNLYWYRQAAGRGLQLLFYSVGIGQISSEVPQNLSASRPQDRQFILSSKKLLLSDSGFYLCAWLPARTENTEAFFGQGTRLTVV.

This chain uses TRBV4-3 with TRBJ2-1; 10 positions agree with TRBD2. The length of the CDR3 is 16 residues. V dropped 4 bases and J dropped 4; count of bases not matched to a gene: 7. Per germline, CDR1 LGHNA and CDR2 YSLEER. The CDR3 sequence is CASSRRLAGSYNEQFF. CDR3 DNA sequence: TGCGCCAGCAGCCGCCGACTAGCGGGTTCTTACAATGAGCAGTTCTTC.

This clone was observed once. The J gene is TRBJ1-1, the V gene TRBV11-2; TRBD1 might be the D (6 bases). V was pared by 8 bases and J by 1 base, with 11 bases between. The length of the CDR3 is 13 residues. Per the germline V gene, CDR1 is SGHAT and CDR2 is FQNNGV. CDR3 protein: CASWGPRNTEAFF. The CDR3, as DNA: TGTGCCAGCTGGGGGCCAAGGAACACTGAAGCTTTCTTT.

This chain uses TRBV28 with TRBJ1-2, with D perhaps matching TRBD1 (5 bases). CDR1 and CDR2 (germline): MDHEN, SYDVKM. This CDR3 has 13 amino acids. Trimming cost V 3 bases and J 8 bases, with 13 bases left between them. The CDR3 sequence is CASSLLRVVGYTF. CDR3 DNA sequence: TGTGCCAGCAGTTTGCTCAGGGTAGTCGGCTACACCTTC.